A selection of T cell receptor beta chains follows, all from one sample in a study of Tregs in tolerant kidney transplant recipients. Libraries were prepared by immunoSEQ multiplex PCR; TCRdb keeps only in-frame clonotypes and omits some of them. The sample lists tens of thousands of clones, approximately 91% seen once, with approximately 0.4% in the top ten. The sequences come from CD4+ T cells from blood, collected before the transplant. Receptors originate from a human donor who received a combined kidney and bone marrow transplant. Both conserved end residues are part of each CDR3. The D gene is left open where the match is weak. For some rows the clone size is stated as once, few or many, or as a class when expanded; others skip it.

V gene	J gene	clone size	D gene	CDR3 protein	CDR3 DNA
TRBV5-4	TRBJ2-7	.	.	CASSPSRNEQYF	TGTGCCAGCAGCCCGAGCAGGAACGAGCAGTACTTC
TRBV11-2	TRBJ2-7	.	TRBD2	CASSLVRSGSRGEQYF	TGTGCCAGCAGCTTAGTTAGGAGCGGGAGTAGGGGCGAGCAGTACTTC
TRBV4-2	TRBJ2-1	few	TRBD1	CASSQEARGPDEQFF	TGTGCCAGCAGCCAAGAGGCCAGGGGGCCGGATGAGCAGTTCTTC
TRBV4-1	TRBJ2-1	.	.	CASSLLSGVSSYNEQFF	TGCGCCAGCAGCCTCCTTAGCGGAGTGAGCTCCTACAATGAGCAGTTCTTC
TRBV6-6	TRBJ1-4	.	.	CASSRDGYEKLFF	TGTGCCAGCAGCCGCGACGGGTATGAAAAACTGTTTTTT
TRBV20-1	TRBJ1-1	.	.	CSAAAGIEAFF	TGCAGTGCTGCGGCCGGGATTGAAGCTTTCTTT
TRBV28	TRBJ2-5	.	TRBD1	CASSSAGTGEETQYF	TGTGCCAGCAGTTCGGCCGGGACAGGGGAAGAGACCCAGTACTTC
TRBV5-1	TRBJ1-1	.	TRBD1	CASSLEGARTEAFF	TGCGCCAGCAGCTTAGAGGGGGCGCGGACTGAAGCTTTCTTT
TRBV10-3	TRBJ2-2	.	TRBD1	CAISESPGGANTGELFF	TGTGCCATCAGTGAGTCGCCAGGGGGCGCGAACACCGGGGAGCTGTTTTTT
TRBV6-6	TRBJ2-5	.	.	CASSFAGQETQYF	TGTGCCAGCAGTTTCGCAGGGCAAGAGACCCAGTACTTC
TRBV7-2	TRBJ1-4	.	TRBD1	CASSLRQGREKLFF	TGTGCCAGCAGCTTACGACAGGGCCGGGAAAAACTGTTTTTT
TRBV6-1	TRBJ2-5	.	TRBD1	CASSGPNRGRETQYF	TGTGCCAGCAGTGGACCTAACAGGGGGCGGGAGACCCAGTACTTC
TRBV5-6	TRBJ2-7	.	TRBD2	CASSFLAGTASSYEQYF	TGTGCCAGCAGCTTCCTAGCGGGCACCGCTAGCTCCTACGAGCAGTACTTC
TRBV11-2	TRBJ1-4	.	TRBD1	CASSSHRGANEKLFF	TGTGCCAGCAGCTCACACAGGGGTGCTAATGAAAAACTGTTTTTT
TRBV10-1	TRBJ2-5	.	TRBD1	CASSDVGQGTQYF	TGCGCCAGCAGTGATGTTGGACAGGGAACCCAGTACTTC
TRBV19	TRBJ2-7	.	.	CASSISPSTDYYEQYF	TGTGCCAGTAGTATCTCCCCTTCGACGGACTACTACGAGCAGTACTTC
TRBV5-1	TRBJ2-1	.	.	CASSLVGDYNEQFF	TGCGCCAGCAGCTTGGTCGGGGATTACAATGAGCAGTTCTTC
TRBV5-1	TRBJ2-5	.	.	CASSLQGQGQETQYF	TGCGCCAGCAGCTTGCAGGGCCAGGGCCAAGAGACCCAGTACTTC
TRBV27	TRBJ1-2	.	.	CASSLWGGRNGYTF	TGTGCCAGCAGTTTATGGGGGGGTAGAAATGGCTACACCTTC
TRBV5-8	TRBJ2-7	.	TRBD2	CASSPLLAGSYEQYF	TGTGCCAGCAGCCCTTTACTAGCGGGGTCCTACGAGCAGTACTTC
TRBV6-1	TRBJ1-2	.	TRBD1	CASSEGGTGAVYGYTF	TGTGCCAGCAGTGAAGGGGGGACAGGGGCCGTCTATGGCTACACCTTC
TRBV5-4	TRBJ1-3	.	.	CASSNGVGNTIYF	TGTGCCAGCAGTAACGGGGTCGGAAACACCATATATTTT
TRBV7-2	TRBJ1-1	.	TRBD1	CASSLSRQGNTEAFF	TGTGCCAGCAGCTTAAGCAGACAGGGGAACACTGAAGCTTTCTTT
TRBV9	TRBJ1-1	.	.	CASSGRRDSPEAFF	TGTGCCAGCAGCGGACGACGGGACTCTCCTGAAGCTTTCTTT
TRBV12-2	TRBJ2-7	.	.	CASRLERRLAEQYF	TGTGCAAGTCGCTTAGAGAGGAGGCTTGCCGAGCAGTACTTC
TRBV4-1	TRBJ1-2	.	TRBD1	CASSQDPTGDYGYTF	TGCGCCAGCAGCCAAGATCCGACAGGGGACTATGGCTACACCTTC
TRBV30	TRBJ2-7	.	TRBD1	CAWSAGGYEQYF	TGTGCCTGGAGTGCAGGGGGCTACGAGCAGTACTTC
TRBV4-2	TRBJ2-4	.	TRBD2	CASSQGVAGSLIAKNIQYF	TGTGCCAGCAGCCAAGGGGTAGCGGGATCCCTTATAGCCAAAAACATTCAGTACTTC
TRBV5-4	TRBJ1-2	.	.	CASSPSRTVLNYGYTF	TGTGCCAGCAGCCCCTCCCGGACAGTTCTTAACTATGGCTACACCTTC
TRBV7-3	TRBJ2-2	.	TRBD1	CASSLTQGASGELFF	TGTGCCAGCAGCTTAACACAGGGGGCTTCAGGGGAGCTGTTTTTT
TRBV4-1	TRBJ2-7	once	TRBD1	CASSHPTVTGSYEQYF	TGCGCCAGCAGCCACCCGACGGTGACAGGGTCCTACGAGCAGTACTTC
TRBV2	TRBJ2-2	.	.	CASSGDSGGRTGELFF	TGTGCCAGCAGTGGGGACAGTGGGGGGCGGACCGGGGAGCTGTTTTTT
TRBV5-1	TRBJ2-7	.	.	CASSLGGGYEQYF	TGCGCCAGCAGCTTGGGGGGCGGCTACGAGCAGTACTTC
TRBV6-1	TRBJ2-1	.	TRBD1	CASSEPGQGYNEQFF	TGTGCCAGCAGTGAGCCGGGACAGGGCTACAATGAGCAGTTCTTC
TRBV10-3	TRBJ2-3	.	TRBD2	CATAEGTTRTDTQYF	TGTGCCACCGCAGAGGGGACTACCCGCACAGATACGCAGTATTTT
TRBV7-2	TRBJ2-1	.	.	CASSRYGQSQQFF	TGTGCCAGCAGCCGATACGGACAGTCCCAGCAGTTCTTC
TRBV18	TRBJ2-1	.	TRBD2	CASSLQSPGLEGNEQFF	TGTGCCAGCTCACTCCAATCCCCGGGACTAGAAGGGAATGAGCAGTTCTTC
TRBV30	TRBJ2-1	.	TRBD2	CAWSRTSGRSEQFF	TGTGCCTGGAGCCGGACTAGCGGGAGGTCTGAGCAGTTCTTC
TRBV5-1	TRBJ2-2	.	.	CASSLVYEAGELFF	TGCGCCAGCAGCTTGGTATACGAGGCCGGGGAGCTGTTTTTT
TRBV18	TRBJ2-7	.	TRBD1	CASSRGTGSAYEQYF	TGTGCCAGCTCACGGGGGACAGGGTCTGCCTACGAGCAGTACTTC
TRBV10-3	TRBJ2-2	.	TRBD2	CAISASGRAAPGELFF	TGTGCCATCTCGGCTAGCGGGAGGGCCGCCCCCGGGGAGCTGTTTTTT
TRBV9	TRBJ2-5	.	.	CASSVGGSDWETQYF	TGTGCCAGCAGCGTCGGAGGGAGCGATTGGGAGACCCAGTACTTC
TRBV28	TRBJ1-1	once	.	CASSLSWNTEAFF	TGTGCCAGCAGTTTGAGCTGGAACACTGAAGCTTTCTTT
TRBV6-1	TRBJ1-4	.	.	CASSLQSTNEKLFF	TGTGCCAGCAGTCTACAGTCAACTAATGAAAAACTGTTTTTT
TRBV6-1	TRBJ2-7	.	.	CASSEDVREQYF	TGTGCCAGCAGTGAAGATGTCAGAGAGCAGTACTTC
TRBV2	TRBJ2-5	.	.	CASSDSLAYITQYF	TGTGCCAGCAGTGACAGCCTAGCGTATATTACCCAGTACTTC
TRBV5-4	TRBJ2-5	.	.	CASSLKGQETQYF	TGTGCCAGCAGCTTGAAGGGGCAAGAGACCCAGTACTTC
TRBV5-1	TRBJ2-1	.	TRBD2	CASSVLADSSYNEQFF	TGCGCCAGCAGCGTACTAGCGGACAGCTCCTACAATGAGCAGTTCTTC
TRBV28	TRBJ2-1	once	TRBD2	CATGGGGLAGDIGSGEQFF	TGTGCCACGGGTGGGGGGGGGCTAGCGGGAGATATTGGTTCGGGTGAGCAGTTCTTC
TRBV4-2	TRBJ1-1	.	TRBD1	CASSPDRGTEAFF	TGTGCCAGCAGCCCGGACAGGGGCACTGAAGCTTTCTTT
TRBV2	TRBJ2-1	.	.	CASSEQDNEQFF	TGTGCCAGCAGTGAACAGGACAATGAGCAGTTCTTC
TRBV19	TRBJ1-2	.	.	CASSIGGRHAEGSYGYTF	TGTGCCAGTAGTATAGGTGGGCGACACGCAGAGGGTTCCTATGGCTACACCTTC
TRBV6-6	TRBJ2-1	.	.	CASSYSESNEQFF	TGTGCCAGCAGTTACTCGGAGTCAAATGAGCAGTTCTTC
TRBV18	TRBJ2-1	.	TRBD1	CASSRSRTGGREQFF	TGTGCCAGCTCACGCAGTAGGACAGGGGGCCGTGAGCAGTTCTTC
TRBV5-1	TRBJ1-3	.	.	CASSSDEGSGNTIYF	TGCGCCAGCAGCTCTGATGAGGGCTCTGGAAACACCATATATTTT
TRBV7-2	TRBJ2-7	few	TRBD2	CASSHRASGRYEQYF	TGTGCCAGCAGCCACCGGGCTAGCGGGAGATACGAGCAGTACTTC
TRBV29-1	TRBJ1-2	few	.	CSVEQRTIDGYTF	TGCAGCGTTGAACAACGGACAATCGATGGCTACACCTTC
TRBV4-1	TRBJ1-1	once	TRBD1	CASSRTGLGVFSGTEAFF	TGCGCCAGCAGCCGGACAGGGTTGGGAGTATTTTCGGGCACTGAAGCTTTCTTT
TRBV18	TRBJ2-6	.	.	CASSPGGSGANVLTF	TGTGCCAGCTCACCGGGGGGCTCTGGGGCCAACGTCCTGACTTTC
TRBV5-1	TRBJ2-7	.	TRBD1	CASSITGDEQYF	TGCGCCAGCAGTATAACAGGGGACGAGCAGTACTTC